Given below is one TCR beta chain in context. Sample time point: after neoadjuvant nivolumab, at surgical resection. The entry originates in a study of neoadjuvant anti-PD-1 for oral cavity cancer. Germline V gene lookup returns CDR1 MNHEY and CDR2 SVGAGI. V lost 10 bases and J 1 base, leaving 13 bases between the germline ends. There are 13 residues in the CDR3. Libraries were prepared by immunoSEQ multiplex PCR; TCRdb keeps only in-frame clonotypes and omits some of them. The sample yields about 68,000 clones, 85% seen once. The V gene is TRBV6-5, the J gene TRBJ1-1; possible D gene TRBD1, 5 bases. The receptor comes from a person aged 35-80 years with oral cavity squamous cell carcinoma. The sequences come from PBMCs, collected after nivolumab (anti-PD-1) treatment. In DNA form, the CDR3 reads TGTGCCATTGGAAGAGGGGCGAACACTGAAGCTTTCTTT. This sequence encodes CAIGRGANTEAFF.